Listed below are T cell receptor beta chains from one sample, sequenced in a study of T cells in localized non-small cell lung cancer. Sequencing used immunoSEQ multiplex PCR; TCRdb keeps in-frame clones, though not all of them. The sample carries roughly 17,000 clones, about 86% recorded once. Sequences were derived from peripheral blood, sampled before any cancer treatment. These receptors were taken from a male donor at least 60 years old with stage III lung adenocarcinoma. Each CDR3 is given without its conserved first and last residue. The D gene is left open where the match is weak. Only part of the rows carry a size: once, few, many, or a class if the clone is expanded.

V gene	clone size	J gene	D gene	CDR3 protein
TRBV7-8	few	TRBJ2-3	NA	ASSLEGAPSTDTQY
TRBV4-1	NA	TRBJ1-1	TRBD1	ASSQDWDRGLPEAF
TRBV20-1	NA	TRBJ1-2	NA	SARDSYGYT
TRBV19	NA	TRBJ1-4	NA	ASSIGVSPEKLF
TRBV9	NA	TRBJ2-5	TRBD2	ASSVSLTSGGAGRQETQY
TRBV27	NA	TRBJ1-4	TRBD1	ASSRTGTNEKLF
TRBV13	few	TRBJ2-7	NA	ASSRDRGGSYEQY
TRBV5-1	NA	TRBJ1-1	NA	ASSLGMNTEAF
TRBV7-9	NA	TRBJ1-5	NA	ASSFSDQPQH
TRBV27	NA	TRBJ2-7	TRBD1	ASSAHRQGAREQY
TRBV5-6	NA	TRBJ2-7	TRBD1	ASSHKPQGDYEQY
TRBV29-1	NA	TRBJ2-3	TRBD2	SVEVSPSGGFVADTQY
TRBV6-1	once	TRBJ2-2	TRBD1	ASRPGQGNTGELF
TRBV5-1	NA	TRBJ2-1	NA	ASSWTWGEQF
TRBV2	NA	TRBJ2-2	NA	ASSYANTGELF
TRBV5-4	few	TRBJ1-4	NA	ASSLSLSNDEKLF
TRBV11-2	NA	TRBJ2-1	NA	ASSLNRGGPNEQF
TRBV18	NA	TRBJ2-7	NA	ASSPGTAAYEQY
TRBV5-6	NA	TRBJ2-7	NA	ASSLGEGGYEQY
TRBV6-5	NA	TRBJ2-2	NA	ASSRGISAGELF
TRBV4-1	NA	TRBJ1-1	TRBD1	ASSQVDRESTEAF
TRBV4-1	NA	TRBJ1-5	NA	ASSQDVGRYNQPQH
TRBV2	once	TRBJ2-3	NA	ASSDADETDTQY
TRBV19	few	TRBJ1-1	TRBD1	ASSSRDRGINTEAF
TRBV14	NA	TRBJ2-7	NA	ASSQALQGYEQY
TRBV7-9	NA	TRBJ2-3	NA	ASSPLASDTQY
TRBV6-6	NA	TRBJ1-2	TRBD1	ASSTTGGRGYT
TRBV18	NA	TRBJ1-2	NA	ASSSDLSDGYT
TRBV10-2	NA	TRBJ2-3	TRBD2	ASRDWVAGDTDTQY
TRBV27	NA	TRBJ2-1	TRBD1	ASSPPDRASYNEQF
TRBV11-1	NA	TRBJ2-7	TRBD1	ANRSRDRGSYEQY